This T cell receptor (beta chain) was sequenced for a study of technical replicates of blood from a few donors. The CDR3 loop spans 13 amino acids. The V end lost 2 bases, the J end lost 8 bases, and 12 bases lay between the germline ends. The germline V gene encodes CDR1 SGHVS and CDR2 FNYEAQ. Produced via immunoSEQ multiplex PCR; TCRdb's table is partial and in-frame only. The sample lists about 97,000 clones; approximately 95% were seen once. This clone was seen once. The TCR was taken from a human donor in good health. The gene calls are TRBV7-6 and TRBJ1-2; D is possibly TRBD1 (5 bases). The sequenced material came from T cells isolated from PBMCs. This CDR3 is CASSLTQGQGYTF. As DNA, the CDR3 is TGTGCCAGCAGCTTAACCCAGGGCCAAGGCTACACCTTC.